Listed here are 28 T cell receptor beta chains from one sample, sequenced in a study of T cell changes during pregnancy in multiple sclerosis. Measured with immunoSEQ multiplex PCR; TCRdb has only the in-frame clones, and not every one. In the table there are about 87,000 clones, over 85% of which are singletons. The sample consisted of peripheral blood, taken in the third trimester of pregnancy. The receptors stem from a female donor in good health, enrolled as a control in a pregnancy study.

The V call is TRBV28, the J call TRBJ2-1; TRBD1 aligns across 7 bases. The V and J ends lost 6 bases and 5 bases, in that order; junction bases with no gene match: 10. This CDR3 contains 15 residues. The germline V gene has CDR1 MDHEN and CDR2 SYDVKM. CDR3 DNA: TGTGCCAGCAGAACCCTAGGGACAGAGCACAATGAGCAGTTCTTC. Protein product: CASRTLGTEHNEQFF.

The CDR3 region is CSVDGGQGPLSSTDTQYF. As DNA, the CDR3 is TGCAGCGTTGACGGGGGACAGGGGCCTCTCTCTAGCACAGATACGCAGTATTTT. This chain joins TRBV29-1 and TRBJ2-3; 10 bases agree with TRBD1. Germline assignment: CDR1 SQVTM and CDR2 ANQGSEA. J lost 0 bases, V lost 3 bases, and 12 bases had no gene match. The CDR3 has 18 residues.

The genes are TRBV5-1 and TRBJ2-7, with unresolved D. The germline V gene has CDR1 SGHRS and CDR2 YFSETQ. This CDR3 comprises 14 residues. V was cut by 2 bases and J by 3 bases, with 12 bases left in between. CDR3 coding DNA: TGCGCCAGCAGCTTTCAAGGCGGTCGCTACGAGCAGTACTTC. It encodes CASSFQGGRYEQYF.

V usage is TRBV7-9 and J usage is TRBJ2-7, with no clear D. Trimming took 5 bases from V and 6 from J, leaving 8 bases between them. CDR1 is SEHNR, CDR2 FQNEAQ, per germline (reference sequence). This CDR3 spans 11 amino acids. CDR3 DNA: TGTGCCAGCAGCACAAGAGGCGAGCAGTACTTC. This gives the protein CASSTRGEQYF.

This chain links TRBV5-1 with TRBJ2-5, with 9 bases identical to TRBD1. The trim removed 2 bases at V and 0 bases at J, leaving 2 bases unmatched. Per germline, CDR1 SGHRS and CDR2 YFSETQ. The CDR3 contains 15 residues. CDR3 coding DNA: TGCGCCAGCAGCTTCGGGACAGGGAACCAAGAGACCCAGTACTTC. It encodes CASSFGTGNQETQYF.

This chain joins TRBV7-2 and TRBJ2-3; 7 nucleotides line up with TRBD2. V shed 1 base and J 0 bases; nucleotides not matched to a gene: 4. CDR3 length: 16 residues. In germline, CDR1 is SGHTA, CDR2 FQGNSA. CDR3 in amino acids: CASSLEISGSTDTQYF. For the CDR3, the DNA is TGTGCCAGCAGCTTAGAGATTAGCGGGAGCACAGATACGCAGTATTTT.

In nucleotides, the CDR3 is TGTGCCAGCAGTTTTTCGGCGGGAGGCCTCTCCTACGAGCAGTACTTC. Its protein is CASSFSAGGLSYEQYF. The V call is TRBV27, the J call TRBJ2-7; 8 bases are a match to TRBD2. The CDR3 is 16 amino acids. The junction had 7 bases not matched to a gene; V was cut back by 3 bases and J by 0 bases. Germline V CDR1 and CDR2: MNHEY, SMNVEV (reference sequence).

The chain has TRBV2 and TRBJ2-1, with a weak D call TRBD1 (6 bases). The V end lost 0 bases, the J end lost 8 bases, and 8 bases lay between the germline ends. Germline V lookup: CDR1 SNHLY, CDR2 FYNNEI. The CDR3 loop spans 13 amino acids. The DNA for the CDR3 is TGTGCCAGCAGTGAAGCGCAGGGGTATGAGCAGTTCTTC. Its protein is CASSEAQGYEQFF.

J is TRBJ2-1 and V is TRBV28; 8 nucleotides agree with TRBD2. The length of the CDR3 is 15 residues. Trimming at V came to 6 bases and at J to 8 bases, leaving 12 bases not matched to a gene. The germline V gene encodes CDR1 MDHEN and CDR2 SYDVKM. CDR3: CASRPFSGMQDEQFF. The CDR3 region has the DNA TGTGCCAGCAGACCCTTTAGCGGGATGCAGGATGAGCAGTTCTTC. The variable domain in full, completed from reference TRBV28 and TRBJ2-1, reads DVKVTQSSRYLVKRTGEKVFLECVQDMDHENMFWYRQDPGLGLRLIYFSYDVKMKEKGDIPEGYSVSREKKERFSLILESASTNQTSMYLCASRPFSGMQDEQFFGPGTRLTVL.

The chain has TRBV5-4 and TRBJ2-4, with D possibly being TRBD2 (6 bases). Germline assignment: CDR1 SGHNT and CDR2 YYREEE (reference sequence). V was shortened by 4 bases and J by 5 bases, with 13 bases between the two germline ends. There are 14 residues in the CDR3. This CDR3 is CASSPGDGENIQYF. For the CDR3, the DNA is TGTGCCAGCAGCCCGGGGGACGGAGAAAACATTCAGTACTTC.

V is TRBV5-4 and J is TRBJ2-3, with TRBD1 matching over 9 bases. The CDR3 is made up of 15 amino acids. Germline CDR1 and CDR2: SGHNT and YYREEE (reference sequence). J gave up 3 bases and V 1 base, and 3 bases lay outside the gene matches. This CDR3 is CASSLTGGRTDTQYF. The CDR3 DNA sequence: TGTGCCAGCAGCTTGACAGGGGGCAGGACAGATACGCAGTATTTT. The full variable domain, completed using reference TRBV5-4 and TRBJ2-3, is ETGVTQSPTHLIKTRGQQVTLRCSSQSGHNTVSWYQQALGQGPQFIFQYYREEENGRGNFPPRFSGLQFPNYSSELNVNALELDDSALYLCASSLTGGRTDTQYFGPGTRLTVL.

The chain uses TRBV2 and TRBJ2-2; TRBD2 matches 8 bases. In germline, CDR1 is SNHLY, CDR2 FYNNEI. This CDR3 is 16 amino acids long. Trimming removed 4 bases from V and 3 bases from J; junction bases left unmatched: 7. The CDR3 DNA reads TGTGCCAGCAGTGCGAGGGCGGGAGGACACACCGGGGAGCTGTTTTTT. Translation: CASSARAGGHTGELFF.

V is TRBV18 and J is TRBJ2-6, with 13 bases fitting TRBD2. The V gene end was trimmed by 8 bases and the J gene end by 3 bases; junction bases not matched to a gene: 10. This CDR3 has 18 amino acids. Germline CDR1 reads KGHSH; CDR2 reads LQKENI. CDR3: CASATGLAGSFGANVLTF. The CDR3 coding sequence is TGTGCCAGCGCCACGGGACTAGCGGGGTCCTTTGGGGCCAACGTCCTGACTTTC. Filled out from reference TRBV18 and TRBJ2-6, the complete variable domain reads NAGVMQNPRHLVRRRGQEARLRCSPMKGHSHVYWYRQLPEEGLKFMVYLQKENIIDESGMPKERFSAEFPKEGPSILRIQQVVRGDSAAYFCASATGLAGSFGANVLTFGAGSRLTVL.

J is TRBJ2-1 and V is TRBV5-1; D might be TRBD2 (5 bases). CDR1 is SGHRS and CDR2 is YFSETQ in the germline V gene. Between the trimmed V and J ends, which lost 3 bases and 7 bases, there was a span of 26 bases. This CDR3 has 18 amino acids. In DNA, the CDR3 is TGCGCCAGCAGCTCTTTCCAGGACCCCGGCGGGCCAGTTAATGAGCAGTTCTTC. Its translation: CASSSFQDPGGPVNEQFF.

V usage is TRBV5-6 and J usage is TRBJ2-7; 15 nucleotides match TRBD2. Germline V gene sequence: CDR1 SGHDT, CDR2 YYEEEE. The CDR3 spans 18 residues. V was clipped by 3 bases and J by 0 bases; unmatched bases: 7. This CDR3 reads CASSSGGLAGGSSYEQYF. In nucleotides, the CDR3 is TGTGCCAGCAGCTCAGGCGGACTAGCGGGAGGGAGCTCCTACGAGCAGTACTTC.

This rearrangement joins TRBV7-8 to TRBJ2-2, with TRBD2 as a possible D gene (6 bases). The germline CDR1 and CDR2 sequences are SGHVS and FQNEAQ. The CDR3 is 15 amino acids. Trimming took 5 bases from V and 3 from J, leaving 13 bases between them. CDR3 sequence (DNA): TGTGCCAGCAGCGGGACTGGGCGGGACACCGGGGAGCTGTTTTTT. It encodes CASSGTGRDTGELFF.

This chain connects TRBV28 to TRBJ2-7; 9 nucleotides agree with TRBD1. Germline trimming cut 2 bases from V and 1 base from J; bases unmatched to any gene: 6. The CDR3 totals 16 residues. From germline, CDR1 is MDHEN and CDR2 SYDVKM. Written as DNA, the CDR3 is TGTGCCAGCAGTTTAGACAGGGGGAAGTGGTCCTACGAGCAGTACTTC. It encodes CASSLDRGKWSYEQYF.

The V gene is TRBV2, the J gene TRBJ2-7, with TRBD1 identical over 9 bases. Germline V gene sequence: CDR1 SNHLY, CDR2 FYNNEI. Losses at the gene ends were 3 bases for V and 3 bases for J; bases not matched to a gene: 6. The CDR3 sequence is 15 residues long. CDR3 in amino acids: CASSDPGQGFYEQYF. CDR3 DNA sequence: TGTGCCAGCAGTGACCCGGGACAGGGATTCTACGAGCAGTACTTC.

The chain employs TRBV6-5 and TRBJ2-3, with D tentatively TRBD2 (5 bases). The CDR3 runs to 12 residues. Trimming took off 6 bases at V and 6 bases at J, with 10 bases between the two ends. CDR1 MNHEY and CDR2 SVGAGI come from the germline V gene. CDR3 bases: TGTGCCAGCAGAGCGGTAACCGATACGCAGTATTTT. Translated: CASRAVTDTQYF.

This chain connects TRBV28 to TRBJ2-7; D may be TRBD1 (5 bases). The CDR3 covers 13 residues. The V and J ends lost 2 bases and 3 bases respectively, with 8 bases between them. CDR1 and CDR2 (germline): MDHEN, SYDVKM. The CDR3 nucleotides are TGTGCCAGCAGTTTACCCAGGGTCTACGAGCAGTACTTC. Protein: CASSLPRVYEQYF.

V gene TRBV19 combines with J gene TRBJ1-5; 12 nucleotides match TRBD1. From germline, CDR1 is LNHDA and CDR2 SQIVND (reference sequence). Trimming cost V 4 bases and J 8 bases; bases outside gene matches: 12. The CDR3 is 17 amino acids. The CDR3 DNA sequence: TGTGCCAGTAGTAGCACTCCGGGACAGGGGGCTGAGGAGCCCCAGCATTTT. Its protein is CASSSTPGQGAEEPQHF.

The chain carries TRBV5-1 and TRBJ1-1; no firm D call. The CDR3 is made up of 15 amino acids. V was cut by 4 bases and J by 3 bases, with 16 bases left in between. Germline assignment: CDR1 SGHRS and CDR2 YFSETQ. CDR3 nucleotides: TGCGCCAGCAGCCCCTCCGCGGGATGGGACACTGAAGCTTTCTTT. It encodes CASSPSAGWDTEAFF.

The chain has TRBV29-1 and TRBJ2-7, with a tentative D call TRBD2 (6 bases). The germline gives CDR1 SQVTM, CDR2 ANQGSEA. CDR3 length equals 13 residues. V was cut by 3 bases and J by 2 bases, with 11 bases left in between. The CDR3 region has the DNA TGCAGCGTTGATTCGGGGGTTCCCTACGAGCAGTACTTC. This sequence encodes CSVDSGVPYEQYF.

This chain joins TRBV4-2 and TRBJ1-1; the D gene is possibly TRBD1 (6 bases). The CDR3 has 16 residues. From germline, CDR1 is LGHNA and CDR2 YNFKEQ. Trimming pared 4 bases from V and 5 bases from J, leaving 20 bases between. CDR3 nucleotide sequence: TGTGCCAGCAGCCCCCCACTATGGGGGCGTAATACTGAAGCTTTCTTT. This gives the protein CASSPPLWGRNTEAFF.

This clone is medium-sized in the sample. The chain has TRBV6-4 and TRBJ2-3; 9 bases agree with TRBD2. With 4 bases clipped from V and 4 bases from J, the junction kept 6 bases outside the gene matches. Germline V gene sequence: CDR1 MRHNA, CDR2 SNTAGT. The CDR3 runs to 15 residues. As DNA, the CDR3 is TGTGCCAGCAGTGTGGCGGGAGGGACTTCAGATACGCAGTATTTT. It specifies CASSVAGGTSDTQYF.

This rearrangement joins TRBV27 to TRBJ2-7; 9 bases fit TRBD1. The CDR3 is 15 amino acids. V dropped 2 bases and J dropped 4; count of bases not matched to a gene: 6. Germline V gene lookup returns CDR1 MNHEY and CDR2 SMNVEV (reference sequence). The CDR3 DNA sequence: TGTGCCAGCAGTTTAGCCGGGACAGGGAGGTACGAGCAGTACTTC. This sequence encodes CASSLAGTGRYEQYF.

This chain connects TRBV2 to TRBJ2-5; D is uncertain. CDR3 size: 12 residues. CDR1 and CDR2 (germline): SNHLY, FYNNEI. V gave up 4 bases and J gave up 2 bases, with 5 bases separating them. The CDR3 DNA sequence: TGTGCCAGCAGTGTATTTCAAGAGACCCAGTACTTC. It encodes CASSVFQETQYF.

The chain recombines TRBV5-1 with TRBJ2-5; TRBD2 aligns across 13 bases. Germline V gene sequence: CDR1 SGHRS, CDR2 YFSETQ. CDR3 length: 16 residues. V lost 4 bases and J lost 5; bases outside the gene matches: 8. The CDR3 DNA is TGCGCCAGCAGCGGACTAGCGGGAGCAGCAGGGGAGACCCAGTACTTC. Translation gives CASSGLAGAAGETQYF. Drawing the rest from reference TRBV5-1 and TRBJ2-5, the complete variable domain is KAGVTQTPRYLIKTRGQQVTLSCSPISGHRSVSWYQQTPGQGLQFLFEYFSETQRNKGNFPGRFSGRQFSNSRSEMNVSTLELGDSALYLCASSGLAGAAGETQYFGPGTRLLVL.